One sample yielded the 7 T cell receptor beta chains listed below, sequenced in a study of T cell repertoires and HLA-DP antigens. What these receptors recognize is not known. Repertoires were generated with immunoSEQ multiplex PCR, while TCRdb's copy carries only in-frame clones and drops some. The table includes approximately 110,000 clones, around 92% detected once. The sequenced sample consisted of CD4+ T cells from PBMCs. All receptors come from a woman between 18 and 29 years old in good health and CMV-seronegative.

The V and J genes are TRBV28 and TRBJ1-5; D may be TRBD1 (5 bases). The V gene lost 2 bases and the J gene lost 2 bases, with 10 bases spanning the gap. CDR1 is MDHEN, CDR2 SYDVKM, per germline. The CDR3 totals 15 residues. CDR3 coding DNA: TGTGCCAGCAGTTTAACGGGCAGGGGCAATCAGCCCCAGCATTTT. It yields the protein CASSLTGRGNQPQHF.

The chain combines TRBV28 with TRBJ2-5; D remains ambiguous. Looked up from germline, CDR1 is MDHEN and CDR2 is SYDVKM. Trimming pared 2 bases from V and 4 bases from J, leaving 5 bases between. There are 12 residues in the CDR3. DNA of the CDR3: TGTGCCAGCAGTTTAGGATTAGAGACCCAGTACTTC. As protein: CASSLGLETQYF. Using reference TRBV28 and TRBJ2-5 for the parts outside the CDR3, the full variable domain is DVKVTQSSRYLVKRTGEKVFLECVQDMDHENMFWYRQDPGLGLRLIYFSYDVKMKEKGDIPEGYSVSREKKERFSLILESASTNQTSMYLCASSLGLETQYFGPGTRLLVL.

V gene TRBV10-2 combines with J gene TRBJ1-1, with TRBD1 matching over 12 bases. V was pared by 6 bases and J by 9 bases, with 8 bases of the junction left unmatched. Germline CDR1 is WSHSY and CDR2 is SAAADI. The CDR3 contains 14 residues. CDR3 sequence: CASRRMGQGAQAFF. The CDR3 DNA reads TGCGCCAGCAGACGGATGGGACAGGGGGCGCAAGCTTTCTTT.

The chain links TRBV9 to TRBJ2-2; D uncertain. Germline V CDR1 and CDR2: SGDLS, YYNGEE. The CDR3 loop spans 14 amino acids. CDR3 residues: CASSVGWNTGELFF. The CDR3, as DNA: TGTGCTTCCAGCGTGGGGTGGAACACCGGGGAGCTGTTTTTT.

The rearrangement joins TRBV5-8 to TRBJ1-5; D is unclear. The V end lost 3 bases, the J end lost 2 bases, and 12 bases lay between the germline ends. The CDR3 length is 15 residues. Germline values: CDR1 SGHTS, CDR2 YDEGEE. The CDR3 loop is CASSSTWGRNQPQHF. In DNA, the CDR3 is TGTGCCAGCAGCTCTACGTGGGGTCGCAATCAGCCCCAGCATTTT.

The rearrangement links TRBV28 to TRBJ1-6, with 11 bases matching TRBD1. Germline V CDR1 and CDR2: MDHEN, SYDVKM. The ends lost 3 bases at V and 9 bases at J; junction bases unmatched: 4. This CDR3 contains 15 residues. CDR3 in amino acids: CASSFLDRGLSPLHF. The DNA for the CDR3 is TGTGCCAGCAGTTTCCTGGACAGGGGGCTTTCACCCCTCCACTTT.

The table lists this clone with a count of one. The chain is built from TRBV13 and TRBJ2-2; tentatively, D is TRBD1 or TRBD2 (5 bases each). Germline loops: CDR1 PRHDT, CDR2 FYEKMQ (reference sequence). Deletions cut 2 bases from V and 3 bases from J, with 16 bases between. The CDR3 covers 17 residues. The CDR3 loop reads CASSLLAWGKDTGELFF. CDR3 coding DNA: TGTGCCAGCAGCTTACTGGCCTGGGGGAAGGACACCGGGGAGCTGTTTTTT.